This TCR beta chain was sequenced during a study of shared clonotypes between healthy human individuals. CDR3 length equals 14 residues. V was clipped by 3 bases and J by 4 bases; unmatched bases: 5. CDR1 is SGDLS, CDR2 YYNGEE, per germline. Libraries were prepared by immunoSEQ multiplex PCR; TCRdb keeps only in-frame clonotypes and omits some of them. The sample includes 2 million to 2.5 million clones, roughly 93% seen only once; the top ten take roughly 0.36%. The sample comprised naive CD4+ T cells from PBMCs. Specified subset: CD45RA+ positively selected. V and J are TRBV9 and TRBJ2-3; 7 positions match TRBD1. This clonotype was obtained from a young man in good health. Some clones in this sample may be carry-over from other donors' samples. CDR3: CASSGGTAPDTQYF. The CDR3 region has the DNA TGTGCCAGCAGCGGGGGGACAGCCCCAGATACGCAGTATTTT.